This passage covers 19 T cell receptor beta chains from one sample sequenced in a study of blood T cell repertoires in COVID-19. Clones were read by immunoSEQ multiplex PCR, and TCRdb kept only the in-frame ones, dropping some. In the table there are over 150,000 clones, roughly 80% of which are singletons. The sequenced material came from peripheral blood. These receptors were taken from a man aged 18 to 30 with active or convalescent COVID-19.

The genes are TRBV6-5 and TRBJ2-1; the D gene is possibly TRBD2 (6 bases). CDR1 is MNHEY and CDR2 is SVGAGI in the germline V gene. The CDR3 is 14 amino acids. The V and J ends lost 7 bases and 5 bases respectively, with 15 bases between them. CDR3 loop: CASTEGVFHNEQFF. The CDR3 DNA is TGTGCCAGCACGGAGGGAGTCTTTCACAATGAGCAGTTCTTC.

The gene calls are TRBV5-5 and TRBJ2-7; TRBD1 aligns across 9 bases. V lost 4 bases and J lost 6; bases outside the gene matches: 17. The CDR3 runs to 17 residues. CDR1 and CDR2 from the germline V gene are SGHKS and YYEKEE (reference sequence). This chain's CDR3 is CASSATWPGTGSIEQYF. The CDR3 nucleotides are TGTGCCAGCAGCGCGACCTGGCCCGGGACAGGGTCTATCGAGCAGTACTTC.

This clone was recorded once. V and J are TRBV11-1 and TRBJ1-2, with D unresolved. Germline CDR1 SGHAT, CDR2 FQDESV (reference sequence). The CDR3 extends over 13 amino acids. Trimming took 3 bases from V and 7 from J, leaving 12 bases between them. CDR3 sequence reads: CASSLEGLGGYTF. The CDR3 nucleotides read TGTGCCAGCAGCTTGGAGGGTCTCGGTGGCTACACCTTC.

The CDR3 is CASSFQVVQETQYF. CDR3 sequence (DNA): TGTGCCAGCAGTTTCCAGGTGGTCCAAGAGACCCAGTACTTC. This rearrangement joins TRBV6-5 to TRBJ2-5; D call uncertain. Trimming cost V 4 bases and J 1 base, with 10 bases left between them. The CDR3 spans 14 residues. Per germline, CDR1 MNHEY and CDR2 SVGAGI.

This clone has just a few counts. The chain joins TRBV3-1 (or the pseudogene TRBV3-2) to TRBJ1-2, with TRBD1 matching over 7 bases. CDR3 length: 14 amino acids. Unmatched junction bases numbered 8, after V lost 2 bases and J lost 8 bases. The germline gives CDR1 LGHDT, CDR2 YNNKEL (reference sequence). CDR3 residues: CASSQPGTGVGYTF. The DNA for the CDR3 is TGTGCCAGCAGCCAACCGGGAACAGGGGTAGGCTACACCTTC.

This sequence joins TRBV14 and TRBJ1-1; TRBD1 might be the D (6 bases). Per the germline V gene, CDR1 is SGHDN and CDR2 is FVKESK. V was shortened by 1 base and J by 11 bases, with 11 bases between the two germline ends. This CDR3 has 12 residues. CDR3 in amino acids: CASSQANRVAFF. The CDR3, as DNA: TGTGCCAGCAGCCAAGCGAACAGGGTGGCTTTCTTT.

This rearrangement joins TRBV7-9 to TRBJ2-1; possible D gene TRBD2, 6 bases. The CDR3 runs 13 residues. Looked up from germline, CDR1 is SEHNR and CDR2 is FQNEAQ (reference sequence). V dropped 0 bases and J dropped 7 bases, with 7 bases sitting between them. CDR3 coding DNA: TGTGCCAGCAGCTTAGCTGGGGGGAATGAGCAGTTCTTC. This sequence encodes CASSLAGGNEQFF.

This rearrangement joins TRBV6-2 or TRBV6-3 to TRBJ2-7, with 14 bases aligning to TRBD2. The CDR3 is made up of 19 amino acids. The germline V gene has CDR1 MNHEY and CDR2 SVGEGT. V was clipped by 0 bases and J by 4 bases; unmatched bases: 11. The CDR3 nucleotides read TGTGCCAGCAGTTACTCCCTGGACTTGGGACTAGCGGGAGATTACGAGCAGTACTTC. As protein: CASSYSLDLGLAGDYEQYF.

This rearrangement joins TRBV7-2 to TRBJ1-5, with 9 bases aligning to TRBD1. Germline trimming cut 6 bases from V and 6 bases from J; bases unmatched to any gene: 6. Germline V CDR1 and CDR2: SGHTA, FQGNSA. The CDR3 runs to 14 residues. The CDR3 loop is CASRPTGGSQPQHF. Here the CDR3 DNA reads TGTGCCAGCAGACCTACAGGGGGCAGTCAGCCCCAGCATTTT.

The J gene is TRBJ1-2, the V gene TRBV3-1 (or the pseudogene TRBV3-2); 8 bases map to TRBD1. This CDR3 region has 15 residues. The V and J ends lost 6 bases and 4 bases, in that order; junction bases with no gene match: 10. Germline V gene sequence: CDR1 LGHDT, CDR2 YNNKEL (reference sequence). CDR3 bases: TGTGCCAGCAGTAGGGTCAGGGGGCAGGGCTATGGCTACACCTTC. Translating it yields CASSRVRGQGYGYTF.

V and J are TRBV5-8 and TRBJ2-7; D call uncertain. In germline, CDR1 is SGHTS, CDR2 YDEGEE. The CDR3 covers 14 residues. V was pared by 0 bases and J by 2 bases, with 9 bases between. The CDR3 here is CASSLVQKTYEQYF. CDR3 nucleotides: TGTGCCAGCAGCTTGGTTCAGAAGACCTACGAGCAGTACTTC.

This clone occurred a few times. The junction departs from germline at one end; a sequencing error may be responsible. The rearrangement links TRBV19 to TRBJ1-2; TRBD1 matches at 7 bases. The CDR3 runs 13 residues. The germline gives CDR1 LNHDA, CDR2 SQIVND (reference sequence). DNA of the CDR3: TGTGCCAGTACTATAGGACAGGTCGGTGGCTACACCTTC. Its translation: CASTIGQVGGYTF.

About this clone: The junction differs from germline at one of its ends, possibly a read error. V gene TRBV6-5 combines with J gene TRBJ2-6; 8 positions match TRBD2. Germline V lookup: CDR1 MNHEY, CDR2 SVGAGI. The CDR3 has 12 residues. CDR3 bases: TGTGCCAGCAGCCGAACTAGCGGACTTCCTTATTTC. This sequence encodes CASSRTSGLPYF.

The V and J genes are TRBV9 and TRBJ2-5; D call uncertain. The CDR3 consists of 14 residues. Germline values: CDR1 SGDLS, CDR2 YYNGEE. The V gene lost 4 bases and the J gene lost 2 bases, with 12 bases spanning the gap. The CDR3 nucleotides are TGTGCCAGCAGCCCCCAGTTCTTACAAGAGACCCAGTACTTC. Translating gives CASSPQFLQETQYF. Drawing the rest from reference TRBV9 and TRBJ2-5, the complete variable domain is DSGVTQTPKHLITATGQRVTLRCSPRSGDLSVYWYQQSLDQGLQFLIQYYNGEERAKGNILERFSAQQFPDLHSELNLSSLELGDSALYFCASSPQFLQETQYFGPGTRLLVL.

The V call is TRBV5-1, the J call TRBJ2-1; 11 bases agree with TRBD2. Germline V lookup: CDR1 SGHRS, CDR2 YFSETQ. The CDR3 totals 14 residues. V trimming: 4 bases; J trimming: 5 bases; junction bases outside the gene matches: 2. This CDR3 reads CASSATSGNNEQFF. As DNA, the CDR3 is TGCGCCAGCAGCGCGACTAGCGGGAACAATGAGCAGTTCTTC.

The chain has TRBV5-4 and TRBJ1-1, with 7 nucleotides matching TRBD1. Germline values: CDR1 SGHNT, CDR2 YYREEE (reference sequence). The CDR3 consists of 14 residues. J was trimmed by 4 bases and V by 3 bases; bases with no gene match: 6. This chain's CDR3 is CASSSYRGITEAFF. For the CDR3, the DNA is TGTGCCAGCAGCTCCTACAGGGGAATCACTGAAGCTTTCTTT.

The chain carries TRBV5-1 and TRBJ1-5; D ambiguous. From germline, CDR1 is SGHRS and CDR2 YFSETQ. CDR3 length: 14 residues. V lost 4 bases, J lost 3 bases, and 11 bases lay in between. The CDR3 region has the DNA TGCGCCAGCAGCCCCGGGTTCTTCAATCAGCCCCAGCATTTT. This encodes CASSPGFFNQPQHF.

The chain employs TRBV5-5 and TRBJ1-2; 12 nucleotides agree with TRBD1. Germline V gene lookup returns CDR1 SGHKS and CDR2 YYEKEE (reference sequence). The V and J ends lost 7 bases and 6 bases, in that order; junction bases with no gene match: 13. This CDR3 region has 16 residues. CDR3 sequence: CASHQPGQGARNGYTF. The CDR3 coding sequence is TGTGCCAGCCACCAACCGGGACAGGGGGCGAGGAATGGCTACACCTTC.

This clone was found once. J is TRBJ1-6 and V is TRBV18, with 11 bases that match TRBD1. V lost 4 bases and J lost 4; bases outside the gene matches: 3. Germline values: CDR1 KGHSH, CDR2 LQKENI. CDR3 size: 16 residues. DNA of the CDR3: TGTGCCAGCTCACGCGGACAGGGGGCTTATAATTCACCCCTCCACTTT. Encoded protein: CASSRGQGAYNSPLHF.